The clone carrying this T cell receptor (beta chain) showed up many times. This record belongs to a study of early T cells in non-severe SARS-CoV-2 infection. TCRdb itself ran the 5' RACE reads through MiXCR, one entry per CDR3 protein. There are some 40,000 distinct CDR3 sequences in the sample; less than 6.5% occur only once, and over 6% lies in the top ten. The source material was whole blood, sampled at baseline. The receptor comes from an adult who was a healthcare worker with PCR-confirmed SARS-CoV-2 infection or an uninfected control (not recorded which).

CDR3 nucleotides: TGCAGCGTCCCTAGCGGGCCGGGCTACACCTTC. It specifies CSVPSGPGYTF. V and J are TRBV29-1 and TRBJ1-2; D not resolved. Germline-derived CDR1 and CDR2 are SQVTM and ANQGSEA. V shed 6 bases and J shed 8 bases, with 13 bases lying between them. This CDR3 has 11 amino acids.